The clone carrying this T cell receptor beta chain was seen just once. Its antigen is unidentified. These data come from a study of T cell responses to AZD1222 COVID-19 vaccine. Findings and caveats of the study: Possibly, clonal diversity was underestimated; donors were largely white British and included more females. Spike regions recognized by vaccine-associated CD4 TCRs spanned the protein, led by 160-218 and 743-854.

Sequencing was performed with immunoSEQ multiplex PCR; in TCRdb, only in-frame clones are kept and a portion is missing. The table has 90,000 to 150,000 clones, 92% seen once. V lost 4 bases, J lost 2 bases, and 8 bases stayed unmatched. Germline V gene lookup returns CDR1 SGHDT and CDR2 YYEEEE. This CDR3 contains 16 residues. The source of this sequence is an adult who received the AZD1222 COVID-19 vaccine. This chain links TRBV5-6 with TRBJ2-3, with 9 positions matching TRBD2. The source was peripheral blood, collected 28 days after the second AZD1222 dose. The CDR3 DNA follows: TGTGCCAGCAGCCTGGAAGGGACTAGCTCCACAGATACGCAGTATTTT. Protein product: CASSLEGTSSTDTQYF.